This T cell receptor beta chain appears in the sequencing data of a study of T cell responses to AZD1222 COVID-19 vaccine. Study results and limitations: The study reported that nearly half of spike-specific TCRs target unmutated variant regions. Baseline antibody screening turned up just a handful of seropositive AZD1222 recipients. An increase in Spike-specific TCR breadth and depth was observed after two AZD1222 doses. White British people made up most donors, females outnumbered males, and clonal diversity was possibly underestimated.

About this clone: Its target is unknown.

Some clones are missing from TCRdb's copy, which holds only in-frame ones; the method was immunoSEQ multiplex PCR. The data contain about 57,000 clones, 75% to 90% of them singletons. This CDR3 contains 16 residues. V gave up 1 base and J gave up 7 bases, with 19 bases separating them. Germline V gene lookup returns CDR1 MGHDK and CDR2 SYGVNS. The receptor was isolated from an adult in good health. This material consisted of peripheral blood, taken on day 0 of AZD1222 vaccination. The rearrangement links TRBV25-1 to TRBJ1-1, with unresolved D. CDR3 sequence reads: CASSEFEGRTGSEAFF. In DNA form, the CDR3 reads TGTGCCAGCAGTGAATTTGAAGGCCGGACGGGGAGTGAAGCTTTCTTT.